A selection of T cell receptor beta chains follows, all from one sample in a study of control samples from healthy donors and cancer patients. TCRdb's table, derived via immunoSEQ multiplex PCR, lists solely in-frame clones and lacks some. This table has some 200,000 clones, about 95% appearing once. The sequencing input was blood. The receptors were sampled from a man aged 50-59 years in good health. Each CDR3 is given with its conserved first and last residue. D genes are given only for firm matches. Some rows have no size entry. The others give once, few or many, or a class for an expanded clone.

cdr3_nt: TGCGCCAGCAGTTGGCAGGGGGAAGCCGGGGAGCTGTTTTTT; cdr3_aa: CASSWQGEAGELFF; clone_size: medium-sized; v_call: TRBV4-1; j_call: TRBJ2-2; d_call: TRBD1
cdr3_nt: TGTGCTAGTGGTTTGGGGGACCCCGGGAACTATGGCTACACCTTC; cdr3_aa: CASGLGDPGNYGYTF; clone_size: -; v_call: TRBV12-5; j_call: TRBJ1-2; d_call: -
cdr3_nt: TGTGCCACCAGCAGAGATGGGACGGACTATGGCTACACCTTC; cdr3_aa: CATSRDGTDYGYTF; clone_size: once; v_call: TRBV15; j_call: TRBJ1-2; d_call: -
cdr3_nt: TGTGCCAGCAGCAGACCAAGCTCTGGGGCCAACGTCCTGACTTTC; cdr3_aa: CASSRPSSGANVLTF; clone_size: -; v_call: TRBV7-6; j_call: TRBJ2-6; d_call: -
cdr3_nt: TGTGCCACCCGGTTGACAGGTGGCAATCAGCCCCAGCATTTT; cdr3_aa: CATRLTGGNQPQHF; clone_size: -; v_call: TRBV15; j_call: TRBJ1-5; d_call: -
cdr3_nt: TGTGCCAGCAGCCAAGGACAGGGATGGGAAAAACTGTTTTTT; cdr3_aa: CASSQGQGWEKLFF; clone_size: -; v_call: TRBV11-2; j_call: TRBJ1-4; d_call: TRBD1
cdr3_nt: TGTGCCAGCAGCTTAGCAGGATCTGGAAACACCATATATTTT; cdr3_aa: CASSLAGSGNTIYF; clone_size: once; v_call: TRBV11-2; j_call: TRBJ1-3; d_call: -
cdr3_nt: TGTGCCAGCAGTTCCCTAGCGGGGGGGGACGGGAATGAGCAGTTCTTC; cdr3_aa: CASSSLAGGDGNEQFF; clone_size: -; v_call: TRBV28; j_call: TRBJ2-1; d_call: TRBD2
cdr3_nt: TGTGCCAGCAGTGAAGCAGGGCCCCCCTCTAACTATGGCTACACCTTC; cdr3_aa: CASSEAGPPSNYGYTF; clone_size: -; v_call: TRBV6-1; j_call: TRBJ1-2; d_call: -
cdr3_nt: TGCGCCAGCAGCCATGGGGGGAGCACTGAAGCTTTCTTT; cdr3_aa: CASSHGGSTEAFF; clone_size: -; v_call: TRBV10-2; j_call: TRBJ1-1; d_call: -
cdr3_nt: TGTGCCAGCAGCTTACGTAGCCCGGACTCGAACACTGAAGCTTTCTTT; cdr3_aa: CASSLRSPDSNTEAFF; clone_size: -; v_call: TRBV11-2; j_call: TRBJ1-1; d_call: -
cdr3_nt: TGTGCCAGCAGTTACTTTGGCCCCGAAAGCGTGGGCTTC; cdr3_aa: CASSYFGPESVGF; clone_size: -; v_call: TRBV6-6; j_call: TRBJ2-7; d_call: -
cdr3_nt: TGTGCCAGCAAGGCAAGGGACAGGGTTTCTGGGGCCAACGTCCTGACTTTC; cdr3_aa: CASKARDRVSGANVLTF; clone_size: -; v_call: TRBV27; j_call: TRBJ2-6; d_call: TRBD1
cdr3_nt: TGTGCTAGTGGGGGCACCGGGGAGCTGTTTTTT; cdr3_aa: CASGGTGELFF; clone_size: -; v_call: TRBV12-5; j_call: TRBJ2-2; d_call: -
cdr3_nt: TGTGCCAGCTGGGGGGTTGAGTTACGGTCTGGGGGCTACACCTTC; cdr3_aa: CASWGVELRSGGYTF; clone_size: -; v_call: TRBV6-5; j_call: TRBJ1-2; d_call: -
cdr3_nt: TGTGCCACCAGCAGAGAGGACAGGGGGTCCTACGAGCAGTACTTC; cdr3_aa: CATSREDRGSYEQYF; clone_size: once; v_call: TRBV15; j_call: TRBJ2-7; d_call: TRBD1
cdr3_nt: TGTGCCAGCAAGGGCAGGGAGCACACTGAAGCTTTCTTT; cdr3_aa: CASKGREHTEAFF; clone_size: few; v_call: TRBV12-3/TRBV12-4; j_call: TRBJ1-1; d_call: -
cdr3_nt: TGCAGTGCTAGTGGGACTAGACTACATGAGCAGTTCTTC; cdr3_aa: CSASGTRLHEQFF; clone_size: -; v_call: TRBV20-1; j_call: TRBJ2-1; d_call: TRBD2
cdr3_nt: TGCGCCAGCAGTTTTAGCCCCGCGAACACCGGGGAGCTGTTTTTT; cdr3_aa: CASSFSPANTGELFF; clone_size: -; v_call: TRBV4-1; j_call: TRBJ2-2; d_call: -
cdr3_nt: TGTGCCAGCAGCCCAAGAGGGACAGGATATCAGCCCCAGCATTTT; cdr3_aa: CASSPRGTGYQPQHF; clone_size: -; v_call: TRBV5-6; j_call: TRBJ1-5; d_call: TRBD1
cdr3_nt: TGCGCCAGCAGCCTAGGACAACCCGACTATGGCTACACCTTC; cdr3_aa: CASSLGQPDYGYTF; clone_size: -; v_call: TRBV5-1; j_call: TRBJ1-2; d_call: -
cdr3_nt: TGTGCCAGCAGGGCCGGGACAGGTAACTCTGGAAACACCATATATTTT; cdr3_aa: CASRAGTGNSGNTIYF; clone_size: -; v_call: TRBV3-1/TRBV3-2; j_call: TRBJ1-3; d_call: TRBD1
cdr3_nt: TGCGCCAGCAGCTTTCAGGGGGGGGGTCAGCCCCAGCATTTT; cdr3_aa: CASSFQGGGQPQHF; clone_size: -; v_call: TRBV5-1; j_call: TRBJ1-5; d_call: TRBD1
cdr3_nt: TGTGCCAGCAGTTTAGTCCAGGAAGGGCTGAACACTGAAGCTTTCTTT; cdr3_aa: CASSLVQEGLNTEAFF; clone_size: -; v_call: TRBV28; j_call: TRBJ1-1; d_call: -
cdr3_nt: TGTGCCAGCACTTCGGTGGGCATGGACACCGGGGAGCTGTTTTTT; cdr3_aa: CASTSVGMDTGELFF; clone_size: -; v_call: TRBV3-1/TRBV3-2; j_call: TRBJ2-2; d_call: -
cdr3_nt: TGCGCCAGCAGCCAAGGGGGTAATGAAGCTTTCTTT; cdr3_aa: CASSQGGNEAFF; clone_size: -; v_call: TRBV4-1; j_call: TRBJ1-1; d_call: -
cdr3_nt: TGTGCCAGTAGGGACAGGGGGCTCGCGACAGATACGCAGTATTTT; cdr3_aa: CASRDRGLATDTQYF; clone_size: -; v_call: TRBV19; j_call: TRBJ2-3; d_call: TRBD1
cdr3_nt: TGTGCCAGCGCGTGGATAGAGAACGGTGAAGCTTTCTTT; cdr3_aa: CASAWIENGEAFF; clone_size: -; v_call: TRBV2; j_call: TRBJ1-1; d_call: -
cdr3_nt: TGTGCCAGCAGTCCGGACACTGAAGCTTTCTTT; cdr3_aa: CASSPDTEAFF; clone_size: -; v_call: TRBV2; j_call: TRBJ1-1; d_call: -
cdr3_nt: TGTGCCACACACCCCACAGGGAGGTCCTACAATGAGCAGTTCTTC; cdr3_aa: CATHPTGRSYNEQFF; clone_size: -; v_call: TRBV6-5; j_call: TRBJ2-1; d_call: -
cdr3_nt: TGTGCCAGCAGTCCTTATCCGATCAGGCGTCGAAGCTATGGCTACACCTTC; cdr3_aa: CASSPYPIRRRSYGYTF; clone_size: -; v_call: TRBV6-6; j_call: TRBJ1-2; d_call: -
cdr3_nt: TGTGCCAGCTCAGCATCAACTTCCGGGGGTGGTCAGCCCCAGCATTTT; cdr3_aa: CASSASTSGGGQPQHF; clone_size: -; v_call: TRBV18; j_call: TRBJ1-5; d_call: -
cdr3_nt: TGTGCCAGCAGTAGCCCGGGACTCACTCTCTCTGGAAACACCATATATTTT; cdr3_aa: CASSSPGLTLSGNTIYF; clone_size: -; v_call: TRBV28; j_call: TRBJ1-3; d_call: -
cdr3_nt: TGTGCCAGCAGCGTAGAAGACTTGCGCACAGATACGCAGTATTTT; cdr3_aa: CASSVEDLRTDTQYF; clone_size: -; v_call: TRBV9; j_call: TRBJ2-3; d_call: -
cdr3_nt: TGTGCCAGCAGTGATCCGAGGACAGGGGTGGAGTCACCCCTCCACTTT; cdr3_aa: CASSDPRTGVESPLHF; clone_size: -; v_call: TRBV6-1; j_call: TRBJ1-6; d_call: TRBD1
cdr3_nt: TGTGCCAGCAGCTTACAAGGGAAACTTGGTGAAAAACTGTTTTTT; cdr3_aa: CASSLQGKLGEKLFF; clone_size: once; v_call: TRBV7-9; j_call: TRBJ1-4; d_call: -
cdr3_nt: TGTGCCAGCAGCGGACGACAGGGCTATTCACCCCTCCACTTT; cdr3_aa: CASSGRQGYSPLHF; clone_size: -; v_call: TRBV3-1/TRBV3-2; j_call: TRBJ1-6; d_call: TRBD1
cdr3_nt: TGTGCCACCAGCAGAGATCGGGCTGGCGCTGAAGCTTTCTTT; cdr3_aa: CATSRDRAGAEAFF; clone_size: -; v_call: TRBV15; j_call: TRBJ1-1; d_call: -
cdr3_nt: TGCAGTGCTAGTGGGGACACTGAAGCTTTCTTT; cdr3_aa: CSASGDTEAFF; clone_size: -; v_call: TRBV20-1; j_call: TRBJ1-1; d_call: -
cdr3_nt: TGTGCCACCAGCTACTCAGGGGGCCCCACTGAAGCTTTCTTT; cdr3_aa: CATSYSGGPTEAFF; clone_size: -; v_call: TRBV15; j_call: TRBJ1-1; d_call: TRBD1
cdr3_nt: TGCGCCAGCAGCCAAAGGTCTCCCGGGGAGCTGTTTTTT; cdr3_aa: CASSQRSPGELFF; clone_size: -; v_call: TRBV4-1; j_call: TRBJ2-2; d_call: -
cdr3_nt: TGTGCCAGCAGCCAAGCAAAGAGCACAGATACGCAGTATTTT; cdr3_aa: CASSQAKSTDTQYF; clone_size: -; v_call: TRBV3-1/TRBV3-2; j_call: TRBJ2-3; d_call: -
cdr3_nt: TGTGCCAGCTCACCAGGGACAGAGTCTTATGGCTACACCTTC; cdr3_aa: CASSPGTESYGYTF; clone_size: once; v_call: TRBV18; j_call: TRBJ1-2; d_call: TRBD1
cdr3_nt: TGTGCCAGCAGTTTCGGGAGCAGTCCTAACTATGGCTACACCTTC; cdr3_aa: CASSFGSSPNYGYTF; clone_size: once; v_call: TRBV6-5; j_call: TRBJ1-2; d_call: -
cdr3_nt: TGTGCCACCAGCAGAGGTCTGACCCAAGAGACCCAGTACTTC; cdr3_aa: CATSRGLTQETQYF; clone_size: -; v_call: TRBV15; j_call: TRBJ2-5; d_call: -
cdr3_nt: TGTGCCAGCAGTTTAAAGGTGGCAACTAATGAAAAACTGTTTTTT; cdr3_aa: CASSLKVATNEKLFF; clone_size: -; v_call: TRBV28; j_call: TRBJ1-4; d_call: -